The present T cell receptor beta chain was sequenced within a study of molecular identifiers for immune sequencing clone quantification. This clonotype was observed many times. Its target is unknown. The CDR3 totals 14 residues. Germline V gene data show CDR1 as SGHTA and CDR2 as FQGTGA. V lost 4 bases and J 4 bases, leaving 14 bases between the germline ends. Study-level results: Over 98% of effector molecules, yet under 1% of naive-cell molecules, were held by clones above 20 RNA copies.

A single record per CDR3 protein comes from TCRdb applying MiXCR to the PCR reads. The data hold some 70,000 distinct CDR3 sequences, with about a sixth observed a single time. The sequencing sample was made of naive CD8+ T cells from blood, with Jurkat cell RNA spiked in. Subset in this sample: FACS-sorted CD8+CD4-CCR7+CD45RA+ naive T cells. V gene TRBV7-3 combines with J gene TRBJ2-7; a weak D match, TRBD1 (6 bases). The receptor's source is a human donor in good health. Some libraries in this study had Jurkat cell RNA spiked in. The CDR3 bases are TGTGCCAGCAGCTACCCAGGGGAGCAGTACGAGCAGTACTTC. Its protein product is CASSYPGEQYEQYF.